The clone carrying this TCR beta chain was recorded a few times. These data are taken from a study of spatial heterogeneity in lung cancer. Regarding time point: blood at routine non-recurrence follow-up after resection. The sequenced material consisted of unsorted whole RNA from tumor, nontumor lung or frozen PBMC. Germline CDR1 is MNHEY and CDR2 is SVGAGI. CDR3 length: 14 residues. Trimming removed 5 bases from V and 5 bases from J, with 15 bases in between. TCRdb passed the 5' RACE reads through MiXCR, listing each CDR3 protein once. The table records around 120,000 distinct CDR3 sequences, more than 9% of them present only once.

The receptor was isolated from a male donor with early-stage non-small cell lung cancer. The chain joins TRBV6-5 to TRBJ1-1; a weak D match, TRBD1 (5 bases). The input for sequencing was PBMCs, taken at follow-up. The CDR3 reads CASSPGGAGTEAFF. CDR3 bases: TGTGCCAGCAGTCCCGGCGGGGCAGGAACTGAAGCTTTCTTT.